The clone carrying this T cell receptor beta chain was detected many times. Its antigen is not known. Germline-derived CDR1 and CDR2 are MNHEY and SMNVEV (reference sequence). The CDR3 length is 12 residues. The V and J ends lost 8 bases and 4 bases respectively, with 11 bases between them. This sample was taken from a study of early T cells in non-severe SARS-CoV-2 infection. Study-wide results and caveats: VDJdb-based matching was biased toward anti-spike CD8 responses and missed private and CD4 specificities.

The TCR library protocol attached unique molecular identifiers to the individual cDNA molecules. TCRdb called the 5' RACE reads again in MiXCR, with one record for every CDR3 protein. Here the sample spans over 50,000 distinct CDR3 sequences, 10% to 15% being singletons. This TCR was sampled from an adult who was a healthcare worker with PCR-confirmed SARS-CoV-2 infection or an uninfected control (not recorded which). V and J are TRBV27 and TRBJ1-2; D not certain. Sequencing input: whole blood. As DNA, the CDR3 is TGTGCCAGCTTCGGACGCAGCTATGGCTACACCTTC. Protein sequence: CASFGRSYGYTF.